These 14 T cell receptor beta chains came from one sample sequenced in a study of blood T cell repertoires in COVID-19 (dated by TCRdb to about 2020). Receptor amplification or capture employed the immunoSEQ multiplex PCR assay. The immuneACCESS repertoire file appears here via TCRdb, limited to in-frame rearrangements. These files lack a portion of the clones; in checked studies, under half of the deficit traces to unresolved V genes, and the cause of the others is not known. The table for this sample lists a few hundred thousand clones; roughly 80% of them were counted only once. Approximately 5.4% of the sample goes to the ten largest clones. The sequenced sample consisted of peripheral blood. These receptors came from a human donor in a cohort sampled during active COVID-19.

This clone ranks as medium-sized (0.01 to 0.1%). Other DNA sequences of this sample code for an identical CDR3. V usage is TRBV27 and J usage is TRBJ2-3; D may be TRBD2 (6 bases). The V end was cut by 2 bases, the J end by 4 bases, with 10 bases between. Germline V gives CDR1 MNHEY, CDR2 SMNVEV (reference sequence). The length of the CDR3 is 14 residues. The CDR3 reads CASSLRSGSDTQYF. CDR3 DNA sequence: TGTGCCAGCAGTTTACGTAGCGGTTCAGATACGCAGTATTTT.

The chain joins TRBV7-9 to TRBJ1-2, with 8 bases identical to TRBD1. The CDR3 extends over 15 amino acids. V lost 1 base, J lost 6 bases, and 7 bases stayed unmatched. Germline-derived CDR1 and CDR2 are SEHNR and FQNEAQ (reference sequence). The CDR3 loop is CASSLETGGKNGYTF. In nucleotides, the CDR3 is TGTGCCAGCAGCTTAGAAACAGGGGGAAAGAATGGCTACACCTTC.

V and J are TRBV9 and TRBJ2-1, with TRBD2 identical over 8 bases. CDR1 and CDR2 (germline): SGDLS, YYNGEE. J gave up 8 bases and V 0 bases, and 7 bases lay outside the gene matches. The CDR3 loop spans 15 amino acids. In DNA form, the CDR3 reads TGTGCCAGCAGCGTAGGGGGACTAGGGGTGGATGAGCAGTTCTTC. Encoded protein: CASSVGGLGVDEQFF.

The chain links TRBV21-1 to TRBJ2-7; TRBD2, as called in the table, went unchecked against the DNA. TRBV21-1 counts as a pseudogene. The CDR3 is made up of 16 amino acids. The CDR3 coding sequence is TGTGCCAGCACCCCCACCGGGACTAGCGATTCCTACGAGCAGTACTTC. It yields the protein CASTPTGTSDSYEQYF.

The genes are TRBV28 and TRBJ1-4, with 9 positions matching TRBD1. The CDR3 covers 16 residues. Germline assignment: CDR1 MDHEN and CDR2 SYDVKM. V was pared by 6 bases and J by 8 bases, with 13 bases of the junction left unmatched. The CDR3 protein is CASRTSTGQGWEKLFF. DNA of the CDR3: TGTGCCAGCAGGACAAGCACGGGACAGGGATGGGAAAAACTGTTTTTT. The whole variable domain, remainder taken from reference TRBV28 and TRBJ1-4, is DVKVTQSSRYLVKRTGEKVFLECVQDMDHENMFWYRQDPGLGLRLIYFSYDVKMKEKGDIPEGYSVSREKKERFSLILESASTNQTSMYLCASRTSTGQGWEKLFFGSGTQLSVL.

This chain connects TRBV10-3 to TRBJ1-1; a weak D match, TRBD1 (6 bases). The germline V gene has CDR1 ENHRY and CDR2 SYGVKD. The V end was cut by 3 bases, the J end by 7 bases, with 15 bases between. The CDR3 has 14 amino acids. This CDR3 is CAISEFGGRGEAFF. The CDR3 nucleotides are TGTGCCATCAGTGAATTCGGGGGGCGCGGTGAAGCTTTCTTT.

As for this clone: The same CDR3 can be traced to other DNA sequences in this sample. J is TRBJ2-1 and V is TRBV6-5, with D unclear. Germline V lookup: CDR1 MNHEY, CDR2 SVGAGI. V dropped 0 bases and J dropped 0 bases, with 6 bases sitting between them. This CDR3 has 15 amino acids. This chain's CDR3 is CASSYSRSSYNEQFF. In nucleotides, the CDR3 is TGTGCCAGCAGTTACTCGAGGAGCTCCTACAATGAGCAGTTCTTC.

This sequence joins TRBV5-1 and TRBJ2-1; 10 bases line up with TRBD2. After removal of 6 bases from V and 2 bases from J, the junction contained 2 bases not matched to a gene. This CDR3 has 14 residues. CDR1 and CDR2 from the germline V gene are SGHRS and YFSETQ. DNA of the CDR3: TGCGCCAGCACACTAGCGGGAACCTACAATGAGCAGTTCTTC. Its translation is CASTLAGTYNEQFF.

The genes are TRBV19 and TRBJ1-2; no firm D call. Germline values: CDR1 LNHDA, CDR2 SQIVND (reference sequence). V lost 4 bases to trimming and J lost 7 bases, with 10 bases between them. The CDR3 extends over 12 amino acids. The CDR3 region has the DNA TGTGCCAGTAGTAGCCTCCTGAGTGGCTACACCTTC. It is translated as CASSSLLSGYTF.

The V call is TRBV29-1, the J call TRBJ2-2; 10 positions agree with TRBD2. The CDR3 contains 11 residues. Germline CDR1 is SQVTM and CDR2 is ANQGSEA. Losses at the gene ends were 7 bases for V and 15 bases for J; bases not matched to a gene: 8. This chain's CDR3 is CSGLSGRGMFF. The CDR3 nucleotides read TGCAGCGGATTAAGCGGGAGGGGGATGTTTTTT.

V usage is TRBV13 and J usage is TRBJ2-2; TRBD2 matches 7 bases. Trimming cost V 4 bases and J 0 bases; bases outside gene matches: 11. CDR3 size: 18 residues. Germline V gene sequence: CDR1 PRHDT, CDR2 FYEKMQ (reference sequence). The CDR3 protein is CASSWVTLADANTGELFF. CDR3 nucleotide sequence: TGTGCCAGCAGCTGGGTAACTCTAGCGGATGCGAACACCGGGGAGCTGTTTTTT.

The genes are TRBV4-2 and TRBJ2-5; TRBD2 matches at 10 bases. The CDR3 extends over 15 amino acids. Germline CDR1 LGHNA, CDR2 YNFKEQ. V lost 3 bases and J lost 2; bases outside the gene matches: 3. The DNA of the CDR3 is TGTGCCAGCAGCCATGGGACTAGCGCTCAAGAGACCCAGTACTTC. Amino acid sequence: CASSHGTSAQETQYF.

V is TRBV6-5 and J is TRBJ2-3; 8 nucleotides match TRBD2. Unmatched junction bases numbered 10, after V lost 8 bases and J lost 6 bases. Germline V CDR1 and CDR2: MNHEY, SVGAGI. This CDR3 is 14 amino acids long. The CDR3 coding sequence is TGTGCCAGCTTCAGCGGGAGTTGGTCGGATACGCAGTATTTT. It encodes CASFSGSWSDTQYF.

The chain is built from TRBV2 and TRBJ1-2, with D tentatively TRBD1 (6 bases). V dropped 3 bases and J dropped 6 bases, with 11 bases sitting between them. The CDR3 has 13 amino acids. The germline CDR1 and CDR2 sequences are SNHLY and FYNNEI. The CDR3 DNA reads TGTGCCAGCAGTGAGAGGGGGAGTAATGGCTACACCTTC. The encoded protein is CASSERGSNGYTF.